Listed below are T cell receptor beta chains from one sample, sequenced in a study of low-dose radiotherapy and immunotherapy resistance in tumors. TCRdb processed the reads anew with MiXCR; each CDR3 protein has one entry. This table holds roughly 90,000 distinct CDR3 sequences, about 20% found once. The material sequenced was PBMCs, taken after low-dose radiotherapy plus immunotherapy. Receptors originate from a female donor with ovarian cancer. CDR3s include the opening cysteine and the closing phenylalanine or tryptophan. D genes are given only for firm matches. Rows give clone size only sometimes, using once, few, many, or a class for an expanded clone.

TGCAGCGTTCAGGGGAGTGGAGAGACCCAGTACTTC CSVQGSGETQYF TRBV29-1 many NA TRBJ2-5
TGTGCCAGCAGTGAAGTCCGTCTAGTTAGAGGCGATGAGCAGTTCTTC CASSEVRLVRGDEQFF TRBV2 many NA TRBJ2-1
TGCAGTGCTAGATTAGCCCTAGCGGGAGGTAAACTGAACACCGGGGAGCTGTTTTTT CSARLALAGGKLNTGELFF TRBV20-1 many TRBD2 TRBJ2-2
TGCGCCAGCAGCTCTTTAGACAGGAACCCGAGAACTGAAGCTTTCTTT CASSSLDRNPRTEAFF TRBV5-1 many NA TRBJ1-1
TGTGCCAGCAGCTTTGGCGGGAGGCCCTCCTACAATGAGCAGTTCTTC CASSFGGRPSYNEQFF TRBV7-9 many TRBD2 TRBJ2-1
TGTGCCAGCAGCAAAAAATGGAACAGGGGACAAGTGGCGTCCTATAATTCACCCCTCCACTTT CASSKKWNRGQVASYNSPLHF TRBV21-1 many NA TRBJ1-6
TGCAGTGGCCTAGCGGACACAGATACGCAGTATTTT CSGLADTDTQYF TRBV20-1 many TRBD2 TRBJ2-3
TGTGCCAGCAGTTACTCATCTAGCGGTTACGAGCAGTACTTC CASSYSSSGYEQYF TRBV6-2/TRBV6-3 many TRBD2 TRBJ2-7
TGTGCCAGCAGCTTCGGCCAGATGAACTATGGCTACACCTTC CASSFGQMNYGYTF TRBV7-2 many NA TRBJ1-2
TGTGCCAGCAATACGGACTTAATAGGGGGCTACGCCTTC CASNTDLIGGYAF TRBV12-3/TRBV12-4 NA TRBD1 TRBJ1-2
TGCAGCGTCTACACGGACAAGAACACTGAAGCTTTCTTT CSVYTDKNTEAFF TRBV29-1 many NA TRBJ1-1
TGTGCCAGCAGCCTACGCGGGCGTGAGCAGTTCTTC CASSLRGREQFF TRBV14 many NA TRBJ2-1
TGCGCCAGCAGCCAAGAATATGTCGGACAGGGGGCCGGGGAGCTGTTTTTT CASSQEYVGQGAGELFF TRBV4-3 many TRBD1 TRBJ2-2
TGTGCTAGCAGCTTAGCCTTGACAGGGGCGTTAGGGGAGACCCAGTACTTC CASSLALTGALGETQYF TRBV7-6 many TRBD1 TRBJ2-5
TGCAGTGCTACCGGGACAGAAGATACGCAGTATTTT CSATGTEDTQYF TRBV20-1 few TRBD1 TRBJ2-3
TGTGCCAGCAGTTTAGTGGCAGGGGGCATTTACGAGCAGTACTTC CASSLVAGGIYEQYF TRBV28 NA TRBD1 TRBJ2-7
TGCGCCAGCAGCTTCGGCGGGACAGATAGAGAAGCTTTCTTT CASSFGGTDREAFF TRBV5-1 many TRBD1 TRBJ1-1
TGCAGTGCTAGAACGAGGGGCGGGGCCAACGTCCTGACTTTC CSARTRGGANVLTF TRBV20-1 many NA TRBJ2-6
TGTGCCAGCACCCAGGGGGCAAGGGCCGGGGAGCTGTTTTTT CASTQGARAGELFF TRBV12-3/TRBV12-4 few TRBD1 TRBJ2-2
TGTGCCAGCAGTGTTTTCGGGGGAACCACTGAAGCTTTCTTT CASSVFGGTTEAFF TRBV2 NA NA TRBJ1-1
TGTGCCAGCAGCCACCTCCTGGGGGGGACCTACAATGAGCAGTTCTTC CASSHLLGGTYNEQFF TRBV3-1 many TRBD2 TRBJ2-1
TGTGCCAGCAGCACGCGACAGGGTAAGAACGAGCAGTACTTC CASSTRQGKNEQYF TRBV5-4 few TRBD1 TRBJ2-7
TGTGCCAGCAGCTTGAACGGGGGCGGCAATCAGCCCCAGCATTTT CASSLNGGGNQPQHF TRBV5-4 NA NA TRBJ1-5
TGTGCCAGCAGCTTGCCCGGACGGTTGGAGACCCAGTACTTC CASSLPGRLETQYF TRBV7-2 many NA TRBJ2-5
TGCAGTGCTAGAGATGTTGGGGGGAGCCCCTACGAGCAGTACTTC CSARDVGGSPYEQYF TRBV20-1 many NA TRBJ2-7
TGTGCCAGCAGAGTACAACAGGGAGGGAATGAAAAACTGTTTTTT CASRVQQGGNEKLFF TRBV2 many NA TRBJ1-4
TGCAGTGCTTCAGGGTCTGGTGACACAGATACGCAGTATTTT CSASGSGDTDTQYF TRBV20-1 many NA TRBJ2-3
TGTGCCAGCAGCGACTACGAGCAGTACTTC CASSDYEQYF TRBV28 many NA TRBJ2-7
TGTGCCAGCATGAGAAGGGGGGTCTTCCCAGATACGCAGTATTTT CASMRRGVFPDTQYF TRBV27 many NA TRBJ2-3
TGTGCCAGCAGTCCCTCCCGTGACTCCTACAATGAGCAGTTCTTC CASSPSRDSYNEQFF TRBV28 NA NA TRBJ2-1
TGTGCCAGCACCGACAGTCCTAACTATGGCTACACCTTC CASTDSPNYGYTF TRBV28 many NA TRBJ1-2
TGCGCCAGCAGCCAAGCCGCTAGGACAGATACGCAGTATTTT CASSQAARTDTQYF TRBV4-1 many NA TRBJ2-3
TGTGCCAGCAGTCCCTTCGAAGCTGGGGCCAACGTCCTGACTTTC CASSPFEAGANVLTF TRBV7-9 many NA TRBJ2-6
TGTGCCAGCAGCCGGCAAGAGACCCAGTACTTC CASSRQETQYF TRBV7-9 many NA TRBJ2-5
TGTGCCAGCAGCTCCACACCCGGAAACACCATATATTTT CASSSTPGNTIYF TRBV7-3 many NA TRBJ1-3
TGTGCCAGCAATAAAGACCCGGGACTAGCGCCTCCCGGGGAGCTGTTTTTT CASNKDPGLAPPGELFF TRBV7-9 many TRBD2 TRBJ2-2
TGTGCCAGCAGTGAGAGGGCTACGGGACAACTCACCGGGGAGCTGTTTTTT CASSERATGQLTGELFF TRBV25-1 many NA TRBJ2-2
TGTGCCAGCAGCCCACCGTACCCGGATGCAACTAATGAAAAACTGTTTTTT CASSPPYPDATNEKLFF TRBV9 many NA TRBJ1-4
TGCAGTGCTAGATTCTCCCCACGCACAGATACGCAGTATTTT CSARFSPRTDTQYF TRBV20-1 many NA TRBJ2-3
TGCAGTGCGACCCTACTAGCGGGAGTCACAGATACGCAGTATTTT CSATLLAGVTDTQYF TRBV20-1 many TRBD2 TRBJ2-3
TGTGCCAGCAGCTTCTATCGGGCCACCGGGGAGCTGTTTTTT CASSFYRATGELFF TRBV7-2 many NA TRBJ2-2
TGCGCCAGCAGCTTACAGGGAGGCCAAGAGACCCAGTACTTC CASSLQGGQETQYF TRBV5-1 NA NA TRBJ2-5
TGCGCCAGCAGCTTGGAAGGGAACACCGGGGAGCTGTTTTTT CASSLEGNTGELFF TRBV5-1 NA NA TRBJ2-2
TGTGCCAGCAGCACCCACGGACAGGATAACACCGGGGAGCTGTTTTTT CASSTHGQDNTGELFF TRBV11-3 many TRBD1 TRBJ2-2
TGCAGCGTTAGCAGGACAGGGGAGAACGAGCAGTACTTC CSVSRTGENEQYF TRBV29-1 many TRBD1 TRBJ2-7
TGTGCCAGCTCATCGAAGGGACGTCGGGATTCACCCCTCCACTTT CASSSKGRRDSPLHF TRBV18 many NA TRBJ1-6
TGTGCCAGCAGTACCGACGACACTACATTCTACGAGCAGTACTTC CASSTDDTTFYEQYF TRBV6-2/TRBV6-3 many NA TRBJ2-7